This T cell receptor (beta chain) derives from a study of cytomegalovirus exposure and HLA in healthy donors. Notes on the study in general: Presence/absence results assume similar sequencing depth per donor, which may not hold. Per a later analysis, about 18,000 TCR beta sequences showed association with HLA alleles at 0.05 false discovery rate.

As to this clone: Its antigen remains unidentified.

PCR employed 60 Vbeta and 13 Jbeta primers. Profiled with immunoSEQ multiplex PCR; TCRdb holds only in-frame clones, not every one. The sample contains about 130,000 clones, under 80% of which appear only once. Sequencing used PBMCs. The TCR comes from a man aged 40-49 years in good health and CMV-seropositive.

The CDR3 here is CASSLQSGRAFPNTGELFF. CDR3 nucleotides: TGTGCCAGCAGCTTGCAGTCGGGCAGGGCCTTCCCGAACACCGGGGAGCTGTTTTTT. The chain carries TRBV5-6 and TRBJ2-2; TRBD1 is a possible D gene (5 bases). The germline CDR1 and CDR2 sequences are SGHDT and YYEEEE. This CDR3 has 19 amino acids. Trimming cost V 1 base and J 0 bases, with 19 bases left between them.